This T cell receptor (beta chain) was captured by sequencing in a study of circulating and synovial CD4+ cells in juvenile arthritis. Measured with immunoSEQ multiplex PCR; TCRdb has only the in-frame clones, and not every one. Here the sample spans about 33,000 clones, around 96% being singletons. In germline, CDR1 is MNHNS, CDR2 SASEGT. V was cut by 7 bases and J by 0 bases, with 16 bases left in between. CDR3 length equals 15 residues. Study-wide results and caveats: Diversity here was lower than in bulk blood CD4 cells. Deeper sequencing increased measured overlap with synovial clonotypes. Compared with bulk blood, circulating pathogenic-like lymphocytes shared substantially more CDR3 sequences with synovial T cells. CPL versus bulk CD4 samples: T cell genome counts differed by at least an order of magnitude.

The sample holds one count of this clone. Its cognate antigen is unknown. The sequence came from a human donor with juvenile idiopathic arthritis. This chain links TRBV6-1 with TRBJ2-7; D not resolved. The sequenced sample consisted of CD4+ T cells from blood. CDR3 sequence (DNA): TGTGCCAGCACCCGAGGTCCACCAAGCTCCTACGAGCAGTACTTC. This gives the protein CASTRGPPSSYEQYF.